These 8 T cell receptor beta chains were all obtained from the same sample, sequenced in a study of blood T cells in healthy people across ages. PCR was performed a second time for about 7 to 12 cycles using a sample-barcoded 5' primer and a J-beta primer mix. TCRdb reanalysed the 5' RACE reads using MiXCR and keeps one entry per CDR3 protein. The repertoire includes under 2,000,000 distinct CDR3 sequences, approximately 50% of them detected once, and over 2% sits in the top ten. Sequenced input: blood. All receptors derive from a woman aged 35 to 49 in good health.

This clonotype was counted only a few times. V is TRBV5-6 and J is TRBJ2-5; D gene unclear. Per the germline V gene, CDR1 is SGHDT and CDR2 is YYEEEE. The CDR3 spans 17 residues. V was trimmed by 4 bases and J by 6 bases, leaving 25 bases between them. The CDR3 region has the DNA TGTGCCAGCAGCACAATCCAACGGTCCATTATAATCCAGACCCAGTACTTC. It specifies CASSTIQRSIIIQTQYF. Together with reference TRBV5-6 and TRBJ2-5, the CDR3 gives the full variable domain: DAGVTQSPTHLIKTRGQQVTLRCSPKSGHDTVSWYQQALGQGPQFIFQYYEEEERQRGNFPDRFSGHQFPNYSSELNVNALLLGDSALYLCASSTIQRSIIIQTQYFGPGTRLLVL.

The chain couples TRBV29-1 to TRBJ1-2; no definite D call. CDR1 and CDR2 from the germline V gene are SQVTM and ANQGSEA. The V end was cut by 4 bases, the J end by 0 bases, with 6 bases between. The CDR3 contains 12 residues. CDR3: CSVGMANYGYTF. The CDR3 nucleotides read TGCAGCGTTGGAATGGCTAACTATGGCTACACCTTC.

This clonotype has at least ten counts. The CDR3 loop is CASSQGAFSPDTQYF. DNA of the CDR3: TGCGCCAGCAGCCAAGGGGCATTTTCCCCCGATACGCAGTATTTT. The V gene is TRBV4-3, the J gene TRBJ2-3; D gene unclear. From germline, CDR1 is LGHNA and CDR2 YSLEER. The CDR3 loop spans 15 amino acids. Trimming took 1 base from V and 6 from J, leaving 14 bases between them.

This chain uses TRBV12-3 or TRBV12-4 with TRBJ2-1; tentative D call: TRBD2 (6 bases). Near its end, the DNA agrees better with TRBJ2-7, so the J call may be wrong. This CDR3 contains 14 residues. The DNA for the CDR3 is TGTGCCAGCAGTGAACTAGGAGGGTACAATGAGCAGTACTTC. This codes for CASSELGGYNEQYF.

This clonotype was found a few times. The chain has TRBV7-3 and TRBJ2-3; 8 bases line up with TRBD1. J lost 4 bases, V lost 4 bases, and 4 bases had no gene match. Germline V gives CDR1 SGHTA, CDR2 FQGTGA. The length of the CDR3 is 14 residues. Here the CDR3 reads CASSSDRGADTQYF. DNA for the CDR3: TGTGCCAGCAGCTCCGACAGGGGCGCAGATACGCAGTATTTT.

The chain carries TRBV21-1 and TRBJ2-1; the D segment call TRBD1 is taken from the table without a DNA check. TRBV21-1 counts as a pseudogene. CDR3 length: 18 amino acids. The CDR3 loop is CASSYRKGAGTSYNEQFF. CDR3 sequence (DNA): TGTGCCAGCAGCTACCGGAAGGGAGCGGGGACCTCCTACAATGAGCAGTTCTTC.

This clonotype was seen a few times. The chain recombines TRBV12-3 or TRBV12-4 with TRBJ2-5; D is possibly TRBD1 or TRBD2 (5 bases each). The V end was cut by 3 bases, the J end by 5 bases, with 19 bases between. The CDR3 consists of 16 residues. CDR3 in amino acids: CASSFGQQVSGETQYF. DNA for the CDR3: TGTGCCAGCAGTTTCGGTCAACAGGTTTCGGGGGAGACCCAGTACTTC.

The chain carries TRBV13 and TRBJ2-7; 7 bases are a match to TRBD1. Germline V gene data show CDR1 as PRHDT and CDR2 as FYEKMQ (reference sequence). The CDR3 is 16 amino acids. The V and J ends lost 5 bases and 2 bases, in that order; junction bases with no gene match: 12. For the CDR3, the DNA is TGTGCCAGCAGCAGAAGCCAGAGAGGGGGCACCTACGAGCAGTACTTC. Its translation is CASSRSQRGGTYEQYF.